One and the same sample provided the 21 T cell receptor beta chains below, sequenced in a study of shared clonotypes between healthy human individuals. The repertoire was sequenced with immunoSEQ multiplex PCR; TCRdb's copy has only in-frame clones and lacks some. The data contain about 660,000 clones, roughly 70% of them seen just once; the ten biggest clones take up more than 1.5%. Sequencing used memory CD4+ T cells sorted from blood. Subset noted: CD45RA-negative fraction. The receptors come from a woman in her thirties in good health.

The sample holds a few counts of this clone. The J gene is TRBJ2-6, the V gene TRBV5-4, with D possibly TRBD1 on 5 matching bases. The CDR3 is 16 residues long. From germline, CDR1 is SGHNT and CDR2 YYREEE (reference sequence). V dropped 4 bases and J dropped 0 bases, with 11 bases sitting between them. The CDR3 DNA follows: TGTGCCAGCAGCACTGGACACGACTCTGGGGCCAACGTCCTGACTTTC. Translated, it gives CASSTGHDSGANVLTF.

This chain uses TRBV29-1 with TRBJ2-5; no definite D call. The CDR3 contains 11 residues. Germline loops: CDR1 SQVTM, CDR2 ANQGSEA. Trimming left V 8 bases short and J 5 bases short, with 12 bases between. CDR3 DNA sequence: TGCAGCCCTAGGACCGAGGAGACCCAGTACTTC. Amino acids: CSPRTEETQYF.

This chain joins TRBV5-1 and TRBJ2-5, with 7 bases identical to TRBD1. Trimming at V came to 2 bases and at J to 5 bases, leaving 3 bases not matched to a gene. Germline loops: CDR1 SGHRS, CDR2 YFSETQ. This CDR3 is 13 amino acids long. For the CDR3, the DNA is TGCGCCAGCAGCTTCCAGGGGGACGAGACCCAGTACTTC. Translating it yields CASSFQGDETQYF.

This clone was counted a single time. J is TRBJ2-7 and V is TRBV28; maybe TRBD1 (5 bases). V dropped 2 bases and J dropped 2 bases, with 13 bases sitting between them. CDR3 length: 15 amino acids. Germline lookup yields CDR1 MDHEN and CDR2 SYDVKM. For the CDR3, the DNA is TGTGCCAGCAGTTTAGCAGGGTTTACCACCTACGAGCAGTACTTC. Its translation: CASSLAGFTTYEQYF.

The rearrangement uses TRBV7-6 and TRBJ2-1; D is possibly TRBD2 (5 bases). CDR1 is SGHVS and CDR2 is FNYEAQ in the germline V gene. Trimming cost V 1 base and J 14 bases, with 18 bases left between them. The CDR3 extends over 14 amino acids. The CDR3 DNA reads as TGTGCCAGCAGCTTAGGCCCTCAGACTACGCCAGAGTTCTTC. It yields the protein CASSLGPQTTPEFF.

This clone was seen ten or more times. V gene TRBV4-2 combines with J gene TRBJ2-3; TRBD2 agrees at 13 bases. J lost 0 bases, V lost 5 bases, and 8 bases had no gene match. The germline V gene encodes CDR1 LGHNA and CDR2 YNFKEQ. This CDR3 contains 18 residues. CDR3 sequence: CASSTWTSGGSSTDTQYF. As DNA, the CDR3 is TGTGCCAGCAGCACTTGGACTAGCGGGGGATCTAGCACAGATACGCAGTATTTT.

The chain uses TRBV27 and TRBJ1-2; D remains unclear. Germline CDR1 and CDR2: MNHEY and SMNVEV (reference sequence). V lost 2 bases, J lost 1 base, and 11 bases lay in between. The CDR3 has 15 amino acids. The CDR3, as DNA: TGTGCCAGCAGTTTAAGATGGCAGAATAACTATGGCTACACCTTC. Its translation: CASSLRWQNNYGYTF.

This clone appeared a few times. The chain recombines TRBV5-4 with TRBJ2-5; TRBD2 might be the D (5 bases). CDR1 SGHNT and CDR2 YYREEE come from the germline V gene (reference sequence). The CDR3 contains 13 residues. The V and J ends lost 9 bases and 1 base respectively, with 13 bases between them. CDR3 in DNA: TGTGCCACCGCCGGGGAGAGCCAAGAGACCCAGTACTTC. Protein: CATAGESQETQYF.

The rearrangement uses TRBV29-1 and TRBJ1-1; no clear D gene. The CDR3 spans 15 residues. V lost 5 bases, J lost 3 bases, and 19 bases lay in between. Germline V gene sequence: CDR1 SQVTM, CDR2 ANQGSEA. The CDR3 region is CSVFLPRAGDTEAFF. For the CDR3, the DNA is TGCAGCGTTTTTCTCCCTCGAGCTGGGGACACTGAAGCTTTCTTT.

The J gene is TRBJ1-4, the V gene TRBV5-6; D remains ambiguous. Trimming shortened V by 3 bases and J by 0 bases, and 9 bases separated the two germline ends. This CDR3 has 15 amino acids. The V gene's germline CDR1 is SGHDT and CDR2 YYEEEE. CDR3 coding DNA: TGTGCCAGCAGCTCAAGACCTGCAACTAATGAAAAACTGTTTTTT. Translation: CASSSRPATNEKLFF.

The count of this clone is one. The chain is built from TRBV29-1 and TRBJ1-2; the D gene is possibly TRBD1 (5 bases). V shed 7 bases and J shed 0 bases, with 9 bases lying between them. CDR1 is SQVTM and CDR2 is ANQGSEA in the germline V gene. The CDR3 has 12 residues. The CDR3 loop is CSAGGANYGYTF. CDR3 DNA sequence: TGCAGCGCCGGAGGGGCTAACTATGGCTACACCTTC.

The sample holds many counts of this clone. This same CDR3 is encoded by further DNA sequences in the sample. The V call is TRBV19, the J call TRBJ1-5; possibly TRBD1 for D (5 bases). V was shortened by 9 bases and J by 0 bases, with 15 bases between the two germline ends. Germline V gene lookup returns CDR1 LNHDA and CDR2 SQIVND (reference sequence). The CDR3 is 15 amino acids. The CDR3 sequence: CASSPGRHSNQPQHF. For the CDR3, the DNA is TGTGCCAGCTCGCCGGGACGGCATAGCAATCAGCCCCAGCATTTT.

The chain is built from TRBV7-9 and TRBJ2-2; D might be TRBD2 (6 bases). The CDR3 covers 16 residues. From germline, CDR1 is SEHNR and CDR2 FQNEAQ (reference sequence). Trimming took 1 base from V and 3 from J, leaving 12 bases between them. The CDR3 bases are TGTGCCAGCAGCTTAGACGGTAGCGGTCACACCGGGGAGCTGTTTTTT. Protein sequence: CASSLDGSGHTGELFF.

J is TRBJ2-5 and V is TRBV18; D gene ambiguous. Trimming left V 4 bases short and J 5 bases short, with 11 bases between. CDR1 is KGHSH, CDR2 LQKENI, per germline. The CDR3 has 13 amino acids. This CDR3 is CASSRSRQETQYF. The CDR3 bases are TGTGCCAGCTCACGATCCCGTCAGGAGACCCAGTACTTC.

This clone was seen a few times. CDR3 sequence: CASSYSIGHQPQHF. CDR3 nucleotide sequence: TGTGCCAGCAGTTACTCGATTGGACACCAGCCCCAGCATTTT. The chain couples TRBV6-5 to TRBJ1-5; D perhaps matches TRBD1 (5 bases). CDR3 size: 14 residues. In germline, CDR1 is MNHEY, CDR2 SVGAGI. Trimming removed 0 bases from V and 7 bases from J, with 10 bases in between.

This chain joins TRBV5-1 and TRBJ2-1; 14 bases match TRBD2. The germline V gene encodes CDR1 SGHRS and CDR2 YFSETQ. The CDR3 totals 17 residues. After removal of 3 bases from V and 0 bases from J, the junction contained 2 bases not matched to a gene. CDR3 sequence reads: CASSSGTSGSSYNEQFF. The CDR3 coding sequence is TGCGCCAGCAGCTCGGGGACTAGCGGGAGCTCCTACAATGAGCAGTTCTTC.

The V call is TRBV29-1, the J call TRBJ2-1; D unclear. CDR1 is SQVTM and CDR2 is ANQGSEA in the germline V gene. V was pared by 7 bases and J by 7 bases, with 14 bases between. This CDR3 has 12 residues. In DNA, the CDR3 is TGCAGCGCTTGGCTATCTGAAAATGAGCAGTTCTTC. This codes for CSAWLSENEQFF.

The rearrangement uses TRBV25-1 and TRBJ1-4; D gene ambiguous. The ends were cut back, 1 base at V and 5 bases at J, with 11 bases in the middle. The germline V gene encodes CDR1 MGHDK and CDR2 SYGVNS. CDR3 length equals 15 residues. The CDR3: CASSEWAGENEKLFF. For the CDR3, the DNA is TGTGCCAGCAGTGAATGGGCAGGTGAAAATGAAAAACTGTTTTTT.

The chain carries TRBV4-1 and TRBJ1-2; D gene unclear. The V and J ends lost 5 bases and 8 bases respectively, with 15 bases between them. The CDR3 is 13 amino acids. In germline, CDR1 is MGHRA, CDR2 YSYEKL. CDR3 bases: TGCGCCAGCAGCAAAAGTGCGGGTGAGGGCTACACCTTC. The encoded protein is CASSKSAGEGYTF.

This clone showed up just a few times. The CDR3 spells CASSPEGPDNSPLHF. CDR3 sequence (DNA): TGTGCCAGCTCACCCGAGGGACCGGATAATTCACCCCTCCACTTT. The chain recombines TRBV18 with TRBJ1-6; a weak D match, TRBD1 (5 bases). The CDR3 contains 15 residues. With 3 bases removed from V and 5 bases from J, the gap between germline ends came to 11 bases. The germline V gene has CDR1 KGHSH and CDR2 LQKENI. The whole variable domain, filled in from reference TRBV18 and TRBJ1-6, reads NAGVMQNPRHLVRRRGQEARLRCSPMKGHSHVYWYRQLPEEGLKFMVYLQKENIIDESGMPKERFSAEFPKEGPSILRIQQVVRGDSAAYFCASSPEGPDNSPLHFGNGTRLTVT.

This chain links TRBV27 with TRBJ2-1; TRBD2 agrees at 13 bases. Looked up from germline, CDR1 is MNHEY and CDR2 is SMNVEV (reference sequence). J lost 7 bases, V lost 1 base, and 4 bases had no gene match. This CDR3 comprises 16 residues. As DNA, the CDR3 is TGTGCCAGCAGTTTATTGACTAGCGGGGGGAGAAATGAGCAGTTCTTC. It specifies CASSLLTSGGRNEQFF.